Many counts were recorded for the clone carrying this TCR beta chain. Antigen specificity is unknown. TCRdb ran MiXCR on the 5' RACE reads and lists one entry per CDR3 protein. The sample lists approximately 40,000 distinct CDR3 sequences; roughly an eighth were seen once. These data originate in a study of T-cell memory formation after mild COVID-19. Study details: Largely, TCR clusters stayed within a single donor. Study-level results: Clones which contracted sat mainly in CM and EM if CD4+, and in EMRA if CD8+. Cross-reactive memory appears to have joined, as suggested by some responding clones showing up in pre-infection memory.

The ends lost 1 base at V and 7 bases at J; junction bases unmatched: 4. The CDR3 sequence is 15 residues long. Material for sequencing was PBMCs or a T cell subset sorted from them (not recorded which). The chain recombines TRBV12-3 or TRBV12-4 with TRBJ1-6; the match to TRBD1 covers 7 bases. This clonotype was obtained from a man younger than 35 who had mild COVID-19 (a few samples of this study predate the infection). Cell type and time point are not known. Here the CDR3 DNA reads TGTGCCAGCAGTTTAGAGGGGGCTAGGAATTCACCCCTCCACTTT. It codes for CASSLEGARNSPLHF.